This T cell receptor beta chain was identified in a study of OX40 agonist ivuxolimab in advanced cancers. At the level of the whole study: Ivuxolimab was an agonistic, fully human IgG2 monoclonal antibody directed against OX40 (CD134), a costimulatory receptor. Intravenous ivuxolimab was administered to patients every 2 weeks at six dose levels: 0.01, 0.1, 0.3, 1.5, 3 and 10 mg/kg. Of the approximately 53 patients in dose escalation, some 19 had hepatocellular carcinoma, approximately 15 had melanoma, 9 had renal cell carcinoma and 9 had head and neck cancer. In the dose-escalation cohort, 82.7% of patients were male, and the mean age was roughly 60 years, with a range of roughly 20 to 80. Prior anti-PD-1, anti-PD-L1 or anti-CTLA-4 therapy was permitted, and about two fifths of dose-escalation patients had received checkpoint inhibitors. Partial responses occurred in three dose-escalation patients, of whom one had hepatocellular carcinoma and two had cutaneous melanoma. Peripheral TCRbeta sequencing aimed to test whether ivuxolimab altered TCR sequence diversity and caused clonal T-cell expansion. The paper covers the monotherapy dose-escalation part of the phase I ivuxolimab trial, which included N of about 50 patients. The paper's findings and limits, for the study overall: Low levels of normalized T-cell clonal expansion were also shown by some nonresponding patients. In the 0.1-3.0 mg/kg groups, partial responders were among the patients with the lowest normalized peripheral clonal expansion, particularly in CD8+ T cells. After ivuxolimab, CD8+ T cells had more expanded clones than CD4+ T cells on average. At doses of 0.1 to 3.0 mg/kg, clonal expansion of both CD4+ and CD8+ T cells in blood was seen between baseline and week 6. The antigen specificity of the peripheral T cells that underwent clonal expansion was not determined.

Ends trimmed: V by 5 bases, J by 1 base; bases unmatched to a gene: 2. From a lookup of the germline V gene, CDR1 and CDR2 are SGHRS and YFSETQ. There are 13 amino acids in the CDR3, from cysteine to phenylalanine inclusive. Just CDR3 DNA is preserved here, 39 bases in frame from base 1. Patients with a history of autoimmune disease or receiving systemic immunosuppression were excluded from the trial. In every dose cohort, peripheral blood was drawn for TCR sequencing at baseline, cycle 4 day 1, and cycle 7 day 1. Samples were obtained from an open-label, multicenter, first-in-human phase I dose-escalation trial of ivuxolimab. Adults with locally advanced or metastatic head and neck squamous cell, hepatocellular, melanoma or renal cell carcinoma were enrolled in the trial. Before TCR sequencing, CD4+ T cells and CD8+ T cells were sorted from peripheral blood as separate populations. About this clone itself: Its antigen is still unknown. Base quality data are lacking; no much larger clone is found one base away.

Genomic DNA was isolated from the sorted cells so that the TCRbeta CDR3 region could be sequenced. TCRbeta CDR3 regions were sequenced using the immunoSEQ Assay. TCRdb took over this immuneACCESS table, retaining in-frame rearrangements with V and J assigned. Such tables are incomplete; in checked studies, under half of the missing clones stem from an unresolved V gene, and the remainder is unexplained. The sample table shows about 50,000 clones, and 70% to 90% are seen once. 0.64% of the sample lies in the top ten. The clonotype originates from an adult with an advanced solid tumor such as melanoma, head and neck, liver or kidney cancer. Material: CD4+ or CD8+ T cells sorted from blood, obtained in a trial of the OX40 agonist ivuxolimab. The V gene is TRBV5-1 and the J gene is TRBJ2-7; 8 nucleotides in the junction match TRBD2. CDR3 region: CASRTSASYEQYF. The nucleotide sequence reads TGCGCCAGCAGGACTAGCGCTTCCTACGAGCAGTACTTC. The entire variable domain, with the stretches around the CDR3 drawn from the reference TRBV5-1 and TRBJ2-7 proteins, is KAGVTQTPRYLIKTRGQQVTLSCSPISGHRSVSWYQQTPGQGLQFLFEYFSETQRNKGNFPGRFSGRQFSNSRSEMNVSTLELGDSALYLCASRTSASYEQYFGPGTRLTVT.